This TCR beta chain was observed in a study of blood T cell repertoires in COVID-19. Whole-study context: The United States, Italy and Spain provided the acute and convalescent COVID-19 samples. PBMCs, B-cell-depleted T cells, or T cells provided the cDNA or gDNA that made up the material.

Trimming shortened V by 0 bases and J by 7 bases, and 13 bases separated the two germline ends. The CDR3 totals 15 residues. The germline V gene has CDR1 MNHEY and CDR2 SVGAGI. Authors' methods: Nucleated cell counts were estimated from reference gene primer amplification. Profiled with immunoSEQ multiplex PCR; TCRdb holds only in-frame clones, not every one. The V and J calls and clone size are taken from that table; D and trimming were inferred from the DNA. The sample has approximately 290,000 clones, roughly 89% seen once. V and J are TRBV6-5 and TRBJ1-5; tentatively, D is TRBD1 (5 bases). Sequencing used peripheral blood. This TCR was sampled from a man aged 25-45 years with acute or convalescent COVID-19. This CDR3 is CASSYSRGGTQPQHF. The CDR3 coding sequence is TGTGCCAGCAGTTACTCCCGGGGGGGTACCCAGCCCCAGCATTTT.